This TCR beta chain was retrieved from a study of patients and donors after allogeneic stem cell transplantation. Germline values: CDR1 SEHNR, CDR2 FQNEAQ (reference sequence). J gave up 2 bases and V 5 bases, and 4 bases lay outside the gene matches. CDR3 length: 16 residues. TCRdb re-analysed the RT-PCR reads in MiXCR, keeping a single row per CDR3 protein. Among 150,000 to 250,000 distinct CDR3 sequences, about 40% were seen once, and the ten largest hold around 35%. The clonotype originates from a human donor who was either an allogeneic HSCT recipient or a stem cell or donor lymphocyte infusion donor (not recorded which). It is not recorded whose cells these are; they may come from a transplant donor. Material: blood, either unsorted or a sorted T cell fraction (not recorded which). The chain recombines TRBV7-9 with TRBJ2-1; 12 nucleotides match TRBD1. CDR3 residues: CASSRGTGGAYNEQFF. CDR3 coding DNA: TGTGCCAGCAGCCGGGGGACAGGGGGCGCCTACAATGAGCAGTTCTTC.